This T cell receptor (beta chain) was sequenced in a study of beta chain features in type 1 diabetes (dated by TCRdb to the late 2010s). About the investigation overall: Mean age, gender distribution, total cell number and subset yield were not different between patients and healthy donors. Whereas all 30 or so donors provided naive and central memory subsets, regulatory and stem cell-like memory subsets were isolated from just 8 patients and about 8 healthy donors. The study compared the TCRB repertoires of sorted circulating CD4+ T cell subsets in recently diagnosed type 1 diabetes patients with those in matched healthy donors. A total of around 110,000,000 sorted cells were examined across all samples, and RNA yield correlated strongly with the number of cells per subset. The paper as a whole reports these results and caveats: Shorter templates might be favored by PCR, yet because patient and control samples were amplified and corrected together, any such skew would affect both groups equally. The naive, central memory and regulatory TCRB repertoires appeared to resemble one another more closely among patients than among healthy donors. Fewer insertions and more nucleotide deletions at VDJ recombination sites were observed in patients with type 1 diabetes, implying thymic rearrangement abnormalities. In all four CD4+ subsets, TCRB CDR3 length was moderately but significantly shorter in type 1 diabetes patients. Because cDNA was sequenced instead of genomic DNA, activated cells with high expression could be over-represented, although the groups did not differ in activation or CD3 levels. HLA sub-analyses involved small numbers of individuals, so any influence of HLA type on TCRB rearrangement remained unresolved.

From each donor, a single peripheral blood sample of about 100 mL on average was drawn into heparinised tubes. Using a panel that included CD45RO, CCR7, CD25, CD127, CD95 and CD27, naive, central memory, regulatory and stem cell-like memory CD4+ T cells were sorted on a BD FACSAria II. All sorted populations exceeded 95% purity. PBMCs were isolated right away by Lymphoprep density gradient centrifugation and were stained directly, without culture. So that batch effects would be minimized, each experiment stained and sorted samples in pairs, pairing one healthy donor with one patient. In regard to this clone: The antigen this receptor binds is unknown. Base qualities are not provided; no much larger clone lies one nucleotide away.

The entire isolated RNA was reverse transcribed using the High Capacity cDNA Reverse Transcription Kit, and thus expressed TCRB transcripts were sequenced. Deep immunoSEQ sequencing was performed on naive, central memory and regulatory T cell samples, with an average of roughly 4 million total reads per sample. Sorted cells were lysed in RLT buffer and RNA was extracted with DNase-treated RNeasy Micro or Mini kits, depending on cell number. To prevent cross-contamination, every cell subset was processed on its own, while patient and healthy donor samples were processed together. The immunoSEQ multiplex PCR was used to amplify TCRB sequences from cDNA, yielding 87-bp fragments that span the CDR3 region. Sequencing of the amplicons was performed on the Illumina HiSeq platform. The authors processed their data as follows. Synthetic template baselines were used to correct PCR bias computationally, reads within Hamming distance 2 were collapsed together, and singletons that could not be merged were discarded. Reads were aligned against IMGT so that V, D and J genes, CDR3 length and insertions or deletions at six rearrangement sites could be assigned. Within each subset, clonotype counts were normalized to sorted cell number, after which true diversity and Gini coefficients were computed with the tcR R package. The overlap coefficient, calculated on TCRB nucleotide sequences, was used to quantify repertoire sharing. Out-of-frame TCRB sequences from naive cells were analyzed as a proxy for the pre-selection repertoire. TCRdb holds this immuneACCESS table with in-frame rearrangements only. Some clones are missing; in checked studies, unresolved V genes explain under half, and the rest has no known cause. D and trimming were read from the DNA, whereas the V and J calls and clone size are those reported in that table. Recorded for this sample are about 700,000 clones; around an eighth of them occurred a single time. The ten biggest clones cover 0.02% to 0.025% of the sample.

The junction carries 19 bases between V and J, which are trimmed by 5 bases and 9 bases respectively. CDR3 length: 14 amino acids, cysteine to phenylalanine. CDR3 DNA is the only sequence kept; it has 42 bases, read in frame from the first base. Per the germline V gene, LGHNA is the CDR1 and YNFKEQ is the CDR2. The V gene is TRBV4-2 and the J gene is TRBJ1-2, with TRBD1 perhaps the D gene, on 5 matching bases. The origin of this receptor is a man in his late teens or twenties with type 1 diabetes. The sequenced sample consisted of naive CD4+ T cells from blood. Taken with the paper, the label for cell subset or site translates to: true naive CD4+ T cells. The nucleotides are TGTGCCAGCAGCGCCGCCTCCCCAGGGCCAAGCTACACCTTC. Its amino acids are CASSAASPGPSYTF.